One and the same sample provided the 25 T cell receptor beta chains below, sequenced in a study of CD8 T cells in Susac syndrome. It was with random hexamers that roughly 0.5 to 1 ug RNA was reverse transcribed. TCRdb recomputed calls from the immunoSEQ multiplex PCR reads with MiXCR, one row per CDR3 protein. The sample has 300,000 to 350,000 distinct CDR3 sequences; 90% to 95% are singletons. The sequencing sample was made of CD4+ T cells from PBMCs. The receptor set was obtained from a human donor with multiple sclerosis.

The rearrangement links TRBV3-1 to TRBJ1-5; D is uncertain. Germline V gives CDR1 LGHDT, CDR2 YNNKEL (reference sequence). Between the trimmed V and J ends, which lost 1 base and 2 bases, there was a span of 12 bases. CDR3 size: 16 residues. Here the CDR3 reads CASSQGAMLGNQPQHF. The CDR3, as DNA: TGTGCCAGCAGCCAAGGGGCCATGCTAGGCAATCAGCCCCAGCATTTT.

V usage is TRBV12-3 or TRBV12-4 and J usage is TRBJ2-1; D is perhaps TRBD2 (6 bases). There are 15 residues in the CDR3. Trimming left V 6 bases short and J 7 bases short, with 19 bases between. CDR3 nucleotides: TGTGCCAGCAGCCTCCTCGGCGGGGTGGGGAATGAGCAGTTCTTC. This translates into CASSLLGGVGNEQFF.

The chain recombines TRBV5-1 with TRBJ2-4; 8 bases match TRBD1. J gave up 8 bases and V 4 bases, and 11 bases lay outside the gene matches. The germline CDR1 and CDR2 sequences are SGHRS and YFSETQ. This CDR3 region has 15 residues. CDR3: CASSPDRVQGDIQYF. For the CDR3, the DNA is TGCGCCAGCAGCCCGGACAGGGTTCAGGGAGACATTCAGTACTTC.

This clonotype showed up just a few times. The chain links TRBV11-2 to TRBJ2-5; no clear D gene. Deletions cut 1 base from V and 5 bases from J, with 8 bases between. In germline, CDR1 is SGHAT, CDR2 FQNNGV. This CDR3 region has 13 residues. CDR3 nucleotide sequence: TGTGCCAGCAGCTTAGGTCTGGTGGAGACCCAGTACTTC. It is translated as CASSLGLVETQYF.

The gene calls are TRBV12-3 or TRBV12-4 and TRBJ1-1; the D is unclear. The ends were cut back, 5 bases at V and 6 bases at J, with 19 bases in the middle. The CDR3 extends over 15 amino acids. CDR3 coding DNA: TGTGCCAGCAGTCCTTCGGTGGTGGCTAGGGCTGAAGCTTTCTTT. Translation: CASSPSVVARAEAFF.

The CDR3 loop is CASSLGSGRSGETQYF. The CDR3 coding sequence is TGTGCCAGCAGTTTGGGGTCAGGGAGATCGGGAGAGACCCAGTACTTC. The chain links TRBV12-3 or TRBV12-4 to TRBJ2-5, with D perhaps TRBD1 or TRBD2 (5 bases each). The V and J ends lost 3 bases and 4 bases respectively, with 18 bases between them. The CDR3 loop spans 16 amino acids.

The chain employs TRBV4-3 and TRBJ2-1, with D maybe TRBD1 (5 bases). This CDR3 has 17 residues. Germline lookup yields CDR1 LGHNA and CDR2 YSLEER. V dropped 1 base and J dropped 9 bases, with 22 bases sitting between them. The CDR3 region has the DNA TGCGCCAGCAGCCAAGCGCCTTCGGGTAACCCTGACAGTGAGCAGTTCTTC. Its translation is CASSQAPSGNPDSEQFF.

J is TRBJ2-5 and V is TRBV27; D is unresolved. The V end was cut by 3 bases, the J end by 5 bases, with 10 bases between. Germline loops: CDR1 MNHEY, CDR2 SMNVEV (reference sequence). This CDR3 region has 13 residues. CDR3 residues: CASSFRERETQYF. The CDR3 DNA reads TGTGCCAGCAGTTTCCGTGAGAGGGAGACCCAGTACTTC.

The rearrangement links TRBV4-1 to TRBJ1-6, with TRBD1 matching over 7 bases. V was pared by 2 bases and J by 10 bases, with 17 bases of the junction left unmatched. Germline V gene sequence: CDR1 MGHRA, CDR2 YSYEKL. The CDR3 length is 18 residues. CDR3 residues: CASSQPGQPNARESPLHF. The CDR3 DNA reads TGCGCCAGCAGCCAACCGGGACAGCCCAACGCCCGAGAATCACCCCTCCACTTT.

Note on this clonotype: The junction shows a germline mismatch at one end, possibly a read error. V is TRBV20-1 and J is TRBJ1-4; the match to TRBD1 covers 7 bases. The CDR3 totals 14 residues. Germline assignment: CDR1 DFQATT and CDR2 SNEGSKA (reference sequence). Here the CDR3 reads CSARDRVSNEKLFF. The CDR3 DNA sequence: TGCAGTGCTCGAGACAGGGTCAGCAATGAAAAACTGTTTTTT.

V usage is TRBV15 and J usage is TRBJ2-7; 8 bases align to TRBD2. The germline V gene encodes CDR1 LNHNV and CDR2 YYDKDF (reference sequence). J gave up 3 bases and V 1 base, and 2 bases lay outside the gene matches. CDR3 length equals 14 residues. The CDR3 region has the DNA TGTGCCACCAGCAGAGGCCTAGCGGGCTACGAGCAGTACTTC. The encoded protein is CATSRGLAGYEQYF.

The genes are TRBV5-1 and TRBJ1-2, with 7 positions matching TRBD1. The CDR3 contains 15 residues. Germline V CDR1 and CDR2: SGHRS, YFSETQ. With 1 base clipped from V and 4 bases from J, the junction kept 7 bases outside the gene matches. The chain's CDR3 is CASSLTRDSFYGYTF. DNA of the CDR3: TGCGCCAGCAGCTTGACCCGGGACAGCTTCTATGGCTACACCTTC. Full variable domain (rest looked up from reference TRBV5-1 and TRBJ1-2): KAGVTQTPRYLIKTRGQQVTLSCSPISGHRSVSWYQQTPGQGLQFLFEYFSETQRNKGNFPGRFSGRQFSNSRSEMNVSTLELGDSALYLCASSLTRDSFYGYTFGSGTRLTVV.

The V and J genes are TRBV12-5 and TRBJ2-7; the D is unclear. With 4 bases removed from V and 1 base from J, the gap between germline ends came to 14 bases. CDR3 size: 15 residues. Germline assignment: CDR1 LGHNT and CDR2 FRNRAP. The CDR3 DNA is TGTGCTAGTGGTTCGTCCAACCTGGGTTCCTACGAGCAGTACTTC. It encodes CASGSSNLGSYEQYF. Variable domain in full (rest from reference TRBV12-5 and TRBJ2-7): DARVTQTPRHKVTEMGQEVTMRCQPILGHNTVFWYRQTMMQGLELLAYFRNRAPLDDSGMPKDRFSAEMPDATLATLKIQPSEPRDSAVYFCASGSSNLGSYEQYFGPGTRLTVT.

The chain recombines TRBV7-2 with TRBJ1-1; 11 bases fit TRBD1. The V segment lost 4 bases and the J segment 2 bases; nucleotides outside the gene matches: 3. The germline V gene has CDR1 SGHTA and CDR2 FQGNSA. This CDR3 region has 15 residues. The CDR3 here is CASSWDRGVNTEAFF. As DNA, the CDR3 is TGTGCCAGCAGCTGGGACAGGGGGGTCAACACTGAAGCTTTCTTT.

CDR3 nucleotides: TGTGCCAGTAGTATAGTCGGCAGAAACTATGGCTACACCTTC. It specifies CASSIVGRNYGYTF. The chain carries TRBV19 and TRBJ1-2; D is unresolved. V gave up 1 base and J gave up 2 bases, with 8 bases separating them. CDR1 and CDR2 (germline): LNHDA, SQIVND (reference sequence). The CDR3 is 14 residues long. Full variable domain (remainder filled in from reference TRBV19 and TRBJ1-2): DGGITQSPKYLFRKEGQNVTLSCEQNLNHDAMYWYRQDPGQGLRLIYYSQIVNDFQKGDIAEGYSVSREKKESFPLTVTSAQKNPTAFYLCASSIVGRNYGYTFGSGTRLTVV.

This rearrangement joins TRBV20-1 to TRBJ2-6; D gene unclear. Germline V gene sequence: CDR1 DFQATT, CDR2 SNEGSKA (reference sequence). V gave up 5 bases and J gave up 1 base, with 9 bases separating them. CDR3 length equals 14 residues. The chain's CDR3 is CSALYPSGANVLTF. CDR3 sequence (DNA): TGCAGTGCTCTTTACCCGTCTGGGGCCAACGTCCTGACTTTC.

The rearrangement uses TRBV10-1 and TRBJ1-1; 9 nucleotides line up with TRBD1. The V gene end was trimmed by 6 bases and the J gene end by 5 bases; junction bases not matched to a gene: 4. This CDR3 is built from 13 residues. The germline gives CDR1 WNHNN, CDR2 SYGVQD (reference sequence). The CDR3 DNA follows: TGCGCCAGCAGCGACAGGGGGGGAACTGAAGCTTTCTTT. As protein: CASSDRGGTEAFF.

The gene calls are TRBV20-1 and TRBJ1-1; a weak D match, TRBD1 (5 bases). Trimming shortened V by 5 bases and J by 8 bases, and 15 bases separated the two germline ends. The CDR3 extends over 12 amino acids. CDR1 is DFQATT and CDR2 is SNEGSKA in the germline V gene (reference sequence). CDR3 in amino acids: CSARGRAVEAFF. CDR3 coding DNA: TGCAGTGCTCGGGGCAGGGCAGTGGAAGCTTTCTTT.

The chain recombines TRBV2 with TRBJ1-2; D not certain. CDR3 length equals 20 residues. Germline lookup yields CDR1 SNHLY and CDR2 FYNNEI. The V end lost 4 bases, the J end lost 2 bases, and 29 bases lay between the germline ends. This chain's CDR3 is CASSGLGTDLLLMWNYGYTF. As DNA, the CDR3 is TGTGCCAGCAGTGGGCTGGGTACAGATCTTCTCTTAATGTGGAACTATGGCTACACCTTC. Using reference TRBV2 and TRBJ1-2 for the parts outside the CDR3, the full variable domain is EPEVTQTPSHQVTQMGQEVILRCVPISNHLYFYWYRQILGQKVEFLVSFYNNEISEKSEIFDDQFSVERPDGSNFTLKIRSTKLEDSAMYFCASSGLGTDLLLMWNYGYTFGSGTRLTVV.

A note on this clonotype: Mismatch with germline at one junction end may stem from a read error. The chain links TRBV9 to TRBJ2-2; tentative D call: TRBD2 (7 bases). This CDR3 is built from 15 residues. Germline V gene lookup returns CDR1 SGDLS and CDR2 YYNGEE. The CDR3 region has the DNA TGTGCCAGCAGCGGTCGGGGGGCGAATACCGGGGAGCTGTTTTTT. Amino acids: CASSGRGANTGELFF.

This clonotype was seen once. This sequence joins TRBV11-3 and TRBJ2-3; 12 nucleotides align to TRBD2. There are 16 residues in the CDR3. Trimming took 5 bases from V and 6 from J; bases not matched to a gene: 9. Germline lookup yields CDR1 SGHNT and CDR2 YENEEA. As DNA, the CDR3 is TGTGCCAGCAGCCTTGGACTAGCGGGGCTCCGGGATACGCAGTATTTT. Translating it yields CASSLGLAGLRDTQYF.

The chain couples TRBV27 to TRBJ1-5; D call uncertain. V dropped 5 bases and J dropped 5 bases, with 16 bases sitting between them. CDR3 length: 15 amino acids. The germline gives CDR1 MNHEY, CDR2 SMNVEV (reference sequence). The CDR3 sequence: CASSLDGLPYQPQHF. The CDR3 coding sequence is TGTGCCAGCAGTCTCGACGGCTTACCCTATCAGCCCCAGCATTTT.

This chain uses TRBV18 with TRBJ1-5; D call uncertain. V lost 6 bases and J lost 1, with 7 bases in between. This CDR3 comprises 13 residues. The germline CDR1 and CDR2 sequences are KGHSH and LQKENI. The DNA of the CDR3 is TGTGCCAGCTCGCGGGAAAGCAATCAGCCCCAGCATTTT. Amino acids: CASSRESNQPQHF.

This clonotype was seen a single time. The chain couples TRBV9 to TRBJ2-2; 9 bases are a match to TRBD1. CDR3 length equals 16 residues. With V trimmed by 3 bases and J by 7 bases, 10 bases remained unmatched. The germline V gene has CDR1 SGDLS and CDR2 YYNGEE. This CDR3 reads CASSETGTGYSGELFF. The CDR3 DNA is TGTGCCAGCAGCGAGACCGGGACAGGGTACAGCGGGGAGCTGTTTTTT. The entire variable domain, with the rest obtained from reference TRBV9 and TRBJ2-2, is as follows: DSGVTQTPKHLITATGQRVTLRCSPRSGDLSVYWYQQSLDQGLQFLIQYYNGEERAKGNILERFSAQQFPDLHSELNLSSLELGDSALYFCASSETGTGYSGELFFGEGSRLTVL.

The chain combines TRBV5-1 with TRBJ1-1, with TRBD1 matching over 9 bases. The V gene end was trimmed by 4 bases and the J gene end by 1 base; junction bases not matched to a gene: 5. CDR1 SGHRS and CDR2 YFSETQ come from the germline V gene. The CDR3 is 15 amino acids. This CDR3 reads CASSRTGAENTEAFF. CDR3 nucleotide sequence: TGCGCCAGCAGCCGGACAGGGGCTGAGAACACTGAAGCTTTCTTT.